The next 8 T cell receptor beta chains were all read from a single sample in a study of blood T cell repertoires in COVID-19. Produced via immunoSEQ multiplex PCR; TCRdb's table is partial and in-frame only. The table shows around 200,000 clones, with around 86% occurring only once. Sequencing used peripheral blood. The receptors here all came from a woman aged 80 or over in a cohort sampled during active or convalescent COVID-19.

The rearrangement links TRBV5-1 to TRBJ2-7; tentative D call: TRBD1 (6 bases). Looked up from germline, CDR1 is SGHRS and CDR2 is YFSETQ. This CDR3 region has 14 residues. V shed 0 bases and J shed 3 bases, with 10 bases lying between them. CDR3 DNA: TGCGCCAGCAGCTTGGGGGGGCGGATCTACGAGCAGTACTTC. Protein: CASSLGGRIYEQYF.

The chain uses TRBV15 and TRBJ1-2, with TRBD1 matching over 9 bases. The CDR3 extends over 13 amino acids. Germline trimming cut 9 bases from V and 2 bases from J; bases unmatched to any gene: 4. From germline, CDR1 is LNHNV and CDR2 YYDKDF (reference sequence). DNA of the CDR3: TGTGCCACAGGGGACAGGGAAAACTATGGCTACACCTTC. It codes for CATGDRENYGYTF.

The chain employs TRBV10-1 and TRBJ2-7, with TRBD2 matching 13 bases. This CDR3 has 15 residues. The germline V gene encodes CDR1 WNHNN and CDR2 SYGVQD (reference sequence). V lost 4 bases to trimming and J lost 6 bases; unmatched junction nucleotides: 6. The DNA for the CDR3 is TGCGCCAGCAGTGGTTTTGGACTAGCGGGGGCCGAGCAGTACTTC. Translation gives CASSGFGLAGAEQYF.

V is TRBV9 and J is TRBJ2-1, with TRBD1 identical over 8 bases. Germline V gene data show CDR1 as SGDLS and CDR2 as YYNGEE. The CDR3 covers 15 residues. The V gene end was trimmed by 3 bases and the J gene end by 2 bases; junction bases not matched to a gene: 4. In nucleotides, the CDR3 is TGTGCCAGCAGCGGACAGGGGTACGCCTACAATGAGCAGTTCTTC. Its protein product is CASSGQGYAYNEQFF.

This clone was seen a single time. The rearrangement joins TRBV28 to TRBJ2-3; possible D gene TRBD2, 5 bases. Trimming pared 6 bases from V and 9 bases from J, leaving 7 bases between. Per germline, CDR1 MDHEN and CDR2 SYDVKM. This CDR3 contains 10 residues. The CDR3 sequence is CASRSGTQYF. The CDR3, as DNA: TGTGCCAGCAGGTCGGGGACGCAGTATTTT.

The chain recombines TRBV5-1 with TRBJ2-1; 8 bases match TRBD2. J was trimmed by 2 bases and V by 4 bases; bases with no gene match: 8. The germline CDR1 and CDR2 sequences are SGHRS and YFSETQ. The CDR3 has 16 residues. The CDR3 DNA is TGCGCCAGCAGCGTGAGGACTAGCAGAACCTACAATGAGCAGTTCTTC. Translating it yields CASSVRTSRTYNEQFF.

This clone was seen a single time. This sequence joins TRBV11-3 and TRBJ1-2, with TRBD1 identical over 8 bases. The CDR3 loop spans 17 amino acids. V gave up 1 base and J gave up 3 bases; unmatched junction bases: 10. CDR1 and CDR2 (germline): SGHNT, YENEEA. The CDR3 nucleotides read TGTGCCAGCAGCTTAGTTTCCAGGGGGCGTCCCCACTATGGCTACACCTTC. Encoded protein: CASSLVSRGRPHYGYTF.

The J gene is TRBJ1-2, the V gene TRBV27; 10 bases are shared with TRBD1. The junction had 4 bases not matched to a gene; V was cut back by 3 bases and J by 6 bases. The CDR3 has 14 residues. Germline V CDR1 and CDR2: MNHEY, SMNVEV (reference sequence). The CDR3 nucleotides are TGTGCCAGCAGTTTCACCGGGACAGGGGATGGCTACACCTTC. This translates into CASSFTGTGDGYTF.